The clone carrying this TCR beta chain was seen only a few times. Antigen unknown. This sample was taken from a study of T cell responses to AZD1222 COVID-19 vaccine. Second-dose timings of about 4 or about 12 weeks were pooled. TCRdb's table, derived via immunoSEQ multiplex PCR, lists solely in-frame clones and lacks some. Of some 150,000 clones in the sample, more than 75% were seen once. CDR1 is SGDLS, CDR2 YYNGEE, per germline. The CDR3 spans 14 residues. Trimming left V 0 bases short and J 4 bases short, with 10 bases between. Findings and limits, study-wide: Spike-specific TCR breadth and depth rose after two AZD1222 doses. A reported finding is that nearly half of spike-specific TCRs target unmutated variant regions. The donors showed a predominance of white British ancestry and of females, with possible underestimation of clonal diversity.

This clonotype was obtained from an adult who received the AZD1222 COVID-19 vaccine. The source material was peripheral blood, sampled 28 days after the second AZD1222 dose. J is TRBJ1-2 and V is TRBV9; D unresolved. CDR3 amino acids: CASSVVPDSYGYTF. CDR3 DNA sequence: TGTGCCAGCAGCGTAGTTCCGGACTCCTATGGCTACACCTTC. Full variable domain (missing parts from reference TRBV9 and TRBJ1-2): DSGVTQTPKHLITATGQRVTLRCSPRSGDLSVYWYQQSLDQGLQFLIQYYNGEERAKGNILERFSAQQFPDLHSELNLSSLELGDSALYFCASSVVPDSYGYTFGSGTRLTVV.